Following are 8 T cell receptor beta chains from one sample sequenced in a study of beta chain features in type 1 diabetes. Expressed TCRB transcripts got sequenced, as all isolated RNA was reverse transcribed. The assay was immunoSEQ multiplex PCR, and TCRdb's table has in-frame clones only and misses some. This sample yields 160,000 or so clones, of which over 8.5% are seen a single time; about 2% belongs to the top ten. The source material was central memory CD4+ T cells from blood. The receptors were gathered from a man between 18 and 35 years old in good health.

The chain is built from TRBV5-1 and TRBJ1-4; D is uncertain. Germline V gives CDR1 SGHRS, CDR2 YFSETQ. Trimming left V 0 bases short and J 3 bases short, with 9 bases between. The CDR3 loop spans 15 amino acids. The CDR3 DNA reads TGCGCCAGCAGCTTGGCGGGGATGGCTAATGAAAAACTGTTTTTT. It yields the protein CASSLAGMANEKLFF.

This clone was counted a few times. The chain employs TRBV7-2 and TRBJ1-2; 8 bases are a match to TRBD1. Trimming removed 4 bases from V and 3 bases from J; junction bases left unmatched: 1. The germline V gene has CDR1 SGHTA and CDR2 FQGNSA. The CDR3 has 13 residues. The CDR3 spells CASSSTGDYGYTF. The CDR3 DNA sequence: TGTGCCAGCAGCTCGACAGGGGACTATGGCTACACCTTC.

This clone was counted at least ten times. This chain links TRBV14 with TRBJ2-2, with D unclear. Trimming left V 0 bases short and J 5 bases short, with 4 bases between. This CDR3 has 13 amino acids. The germline V gene encodes CDR1 SGHDN and CDR2 FVKESK. CDR3 bases: TGTGCCAGCAGCCAAGATCGAACCGGGGAGCTGTTTTTT. Translation: CASSQDRTGELFF.

This clone has only a few counts. The chain combines TRBV19 with TRBJ2-7; 9 bases fit TRBD1. J gave up 4 bases and V 4 bases, and 8 bases lay outside the gene matches. The CDR3 totals 15 residues. Germline loops: CDR1 LNHDA, CDR2 SQIVND (reference sequence). CDR3 region: CASSSAGTGKYEQYF. DNA for the CDR3: TGTGCCAGTAGTAGTGCTGGGACAGGGAAATACGAGCAGTACTTC.

This clone was counted only a few times. The V call is TRBV5-6, the J call TRBJ1-5; D call uncertain. Germline CDR1 and CDR2: SGHDT and YYEEEE. The CDR3 totals 15 residues. V was cut by 0 bases and J by 3 bases, with 10 bases left in between. The CDR3 region is CASSLGPSYNQPQHF. DNA for the CDR3: TGTGCCAGCAGCTTGGGGCCCTCTTACAATCAGCCCCAGCATTTT.

V and J are TRBV29-1 and TRBJ1-1; D not certain. The germline V and J ends were trimmed by 2 bases and 0 bases, with 13 bases remaining between them. This CDR3 is built from 15 residues. Per germline, CDR1 SQVTM and CDR2 ANQGSEA. The CDR3 loop reads CSVEQWRTLNTEAFF. The CDR3 bases are TGCAGCGTTGAACAGTGGAGGACCCTGAACACTGAAGCTTTCTTT.

The chain has TRBV30 and TRBJ1-6, with D unclear. This CDR3 has 14 residues. The germline V and J ends were trimmed by 0 bases and 9 bases, with 12 bases remaining between them. Germline values: CDR1 GTSNPN, CDR2 SVGIG (reference sequence). The CDR3 bases are TGTGCCTGGAGTGTAAGGGCAGCTCGTTCACCCCTCCACTTT. Translated, it gives CAWSVRAARSPLHF.

The gene calls are TRBV7-9 and TRBJ1-2; 8 nucleotides match TRBD1. Germline V gives CDR1 SEHNR, CDR2 FQNEAQ (reference sequence). The CDR3 length is 15 residues. V trimming: 1 base; J trimming: 4 bases; junction bases outside the gene matches: 5. Here the CDR3 reads CASSLGGQASYGYTF. DNA for the CDR3: TGTGCCAGCAGCTTAGGGGGACAGGCCTCCTATGGCTACACCTTC.